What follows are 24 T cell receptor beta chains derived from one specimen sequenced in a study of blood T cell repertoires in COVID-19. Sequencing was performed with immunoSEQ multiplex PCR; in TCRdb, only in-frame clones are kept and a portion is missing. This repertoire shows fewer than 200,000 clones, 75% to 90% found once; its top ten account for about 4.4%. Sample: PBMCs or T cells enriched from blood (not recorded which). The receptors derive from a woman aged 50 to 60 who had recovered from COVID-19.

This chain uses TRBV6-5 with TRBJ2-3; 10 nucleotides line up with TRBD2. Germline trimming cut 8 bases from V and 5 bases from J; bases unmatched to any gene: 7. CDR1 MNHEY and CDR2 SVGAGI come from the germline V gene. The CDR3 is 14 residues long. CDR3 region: CASRSGGRVDTQYF. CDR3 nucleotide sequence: TGTGCCAGCCGTAGCGGGGGGCGGGTAGATACGCAGTATTTT.

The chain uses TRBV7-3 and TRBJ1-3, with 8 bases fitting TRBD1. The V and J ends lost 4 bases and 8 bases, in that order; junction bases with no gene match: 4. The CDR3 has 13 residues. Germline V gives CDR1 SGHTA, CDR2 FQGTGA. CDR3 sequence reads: CASSSGGGDTIYF. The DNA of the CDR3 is TGTGCCAGCAGCTCAGGGGGCGGCGACACCATATATTTT.

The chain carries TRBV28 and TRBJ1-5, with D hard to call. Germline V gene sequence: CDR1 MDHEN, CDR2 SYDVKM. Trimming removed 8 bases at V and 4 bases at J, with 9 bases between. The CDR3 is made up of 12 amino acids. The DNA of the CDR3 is TGTGCCAGCTCCCTTCGGAATCAGCCCCAGCATTTT. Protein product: CASSLRNQPQHF.

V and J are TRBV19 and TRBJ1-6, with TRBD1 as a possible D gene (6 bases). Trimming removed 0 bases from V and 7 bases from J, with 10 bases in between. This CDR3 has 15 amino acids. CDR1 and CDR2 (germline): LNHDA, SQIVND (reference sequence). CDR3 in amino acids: CASSIEGQLNSPLHF. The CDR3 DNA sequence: TGTGCCAGTAGTATAGAAGGACAGCTAAATTCACCCCTCCACTTT.

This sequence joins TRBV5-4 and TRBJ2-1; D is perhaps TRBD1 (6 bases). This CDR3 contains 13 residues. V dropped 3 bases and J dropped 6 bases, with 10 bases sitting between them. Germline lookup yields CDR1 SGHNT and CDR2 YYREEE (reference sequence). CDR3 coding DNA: TGTGCCAGCAGCTGGGGACAAGTCAATGAGCAGTTCTTC. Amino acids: CASSWGQVNEQFF.

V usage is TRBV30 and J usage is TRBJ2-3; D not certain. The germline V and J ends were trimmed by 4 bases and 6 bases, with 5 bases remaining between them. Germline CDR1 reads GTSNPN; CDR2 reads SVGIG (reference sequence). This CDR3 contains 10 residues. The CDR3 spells CAWMRDTQYF. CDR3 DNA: TGTGCCTGGATGAGGGATACGCAGTATTTT.

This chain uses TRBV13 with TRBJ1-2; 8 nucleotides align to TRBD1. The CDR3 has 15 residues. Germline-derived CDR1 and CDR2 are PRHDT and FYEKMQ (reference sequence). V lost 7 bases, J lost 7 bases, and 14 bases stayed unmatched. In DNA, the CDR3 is TGTGCCAGCACCACAAACCCGACAGGGGATATTGGCTACACCTTC. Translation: CASTTNPTGDIGYTF. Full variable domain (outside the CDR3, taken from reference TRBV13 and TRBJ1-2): AAGVIQSPRHLIKEKRETATLKCYPIPRHDTVYWYQQGPGQDPQFLISFYEKMQSDKGSIPDRFSAQQFSDYHSELNMSSLELGDSALYFCASTTNPTGDIGYTFGSGTRLTVV.

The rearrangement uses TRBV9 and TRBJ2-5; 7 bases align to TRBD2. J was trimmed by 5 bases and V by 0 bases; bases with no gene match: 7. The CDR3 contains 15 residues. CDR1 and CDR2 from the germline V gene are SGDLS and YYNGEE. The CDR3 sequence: CASSVALRGGETQYF. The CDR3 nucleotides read TGTGCCAGCAGCGTAGCTTTGCGGGGAGGGGAGACCCAGTACTTC.

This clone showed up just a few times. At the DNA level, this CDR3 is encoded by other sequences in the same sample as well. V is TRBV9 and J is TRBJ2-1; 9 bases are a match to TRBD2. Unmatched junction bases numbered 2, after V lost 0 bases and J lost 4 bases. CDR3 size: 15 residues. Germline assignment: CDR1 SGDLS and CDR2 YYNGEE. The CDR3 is CASSVGSGGYNEQFF. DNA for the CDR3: TGTGCCAGCAGCGTAGGTAGCGGGGGTTACAATGAGCAGTTCTTC.

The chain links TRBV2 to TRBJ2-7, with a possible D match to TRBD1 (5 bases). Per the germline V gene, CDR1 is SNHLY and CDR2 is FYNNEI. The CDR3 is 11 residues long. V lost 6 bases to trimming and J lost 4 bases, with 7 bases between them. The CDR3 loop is CASRGRYEQYV. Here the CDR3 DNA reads TGTGCCAGCAGGGGGCGGTACGAGCAGTACGTC.

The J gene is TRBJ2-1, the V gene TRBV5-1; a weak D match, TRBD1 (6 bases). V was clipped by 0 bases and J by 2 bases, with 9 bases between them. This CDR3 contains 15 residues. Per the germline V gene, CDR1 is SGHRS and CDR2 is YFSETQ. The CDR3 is CASSLEGTPYNEQFF. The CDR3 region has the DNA TGCGCCAGCAGCTTGGAAGGGACACCCTACAATGAGCAGTTCTTC.

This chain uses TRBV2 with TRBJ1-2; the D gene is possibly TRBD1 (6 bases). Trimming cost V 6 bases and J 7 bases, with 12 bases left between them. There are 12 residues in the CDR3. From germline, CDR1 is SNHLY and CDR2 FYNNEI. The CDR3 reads CASSPGVGGYTF. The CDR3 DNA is TGTGCCAGCAGCCCAGGGGTCGGTGGCTACACCTTC. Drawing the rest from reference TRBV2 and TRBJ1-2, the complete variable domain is EPEVTQTPSHQVTQMGQEVILRCVPISNHLYFYWYRQILGQKVEFLVSFYNNEISEKSEIFDDQFSVERPDGSNFTLKIRSTKLEDSAMYFCASSPGVGGYTFGSGTRLTVV.

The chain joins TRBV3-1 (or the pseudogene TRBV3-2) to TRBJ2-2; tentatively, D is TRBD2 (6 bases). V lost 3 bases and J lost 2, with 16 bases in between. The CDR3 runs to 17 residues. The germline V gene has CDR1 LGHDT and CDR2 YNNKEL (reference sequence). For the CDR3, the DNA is TGTGCCAGCAGCCACGCTGGAGAGACTAGTAACACCGGGGAGCTGTTTTTT. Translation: CASSHAGETSNTGELFF.

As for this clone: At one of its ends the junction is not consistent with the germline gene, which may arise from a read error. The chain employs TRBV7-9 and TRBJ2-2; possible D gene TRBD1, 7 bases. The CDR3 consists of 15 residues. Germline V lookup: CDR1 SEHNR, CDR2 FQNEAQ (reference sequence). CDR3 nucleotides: TGTGCCAGCAGCATCATGACAGGGCGGGGCGGGCAGCTGTTTTTT. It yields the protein CASSIMTGRGGQLFF.

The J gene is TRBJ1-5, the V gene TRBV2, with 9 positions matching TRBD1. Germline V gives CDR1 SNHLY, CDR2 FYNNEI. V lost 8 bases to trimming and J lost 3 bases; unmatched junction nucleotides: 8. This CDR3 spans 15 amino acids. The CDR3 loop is CASSGQGTNNQPQHF. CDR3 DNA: TGTGCCAGCTCCGGACAGGGGACCAACAATCAGCCCCAGCATTTT.

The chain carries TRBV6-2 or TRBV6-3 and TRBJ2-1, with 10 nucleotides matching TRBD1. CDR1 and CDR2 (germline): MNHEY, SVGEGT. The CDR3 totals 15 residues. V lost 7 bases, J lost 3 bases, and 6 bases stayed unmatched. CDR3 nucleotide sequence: TGTGCCAGCACCCCCGGGACAGGGGACTACAATGAGCAGTTCTTC. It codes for CASTPGTGDYNEQFF.

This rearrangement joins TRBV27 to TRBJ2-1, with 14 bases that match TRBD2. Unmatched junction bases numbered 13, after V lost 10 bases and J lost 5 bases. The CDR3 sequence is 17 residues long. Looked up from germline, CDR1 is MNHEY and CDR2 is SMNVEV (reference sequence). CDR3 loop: CATSPEGLAGVHNEQFF. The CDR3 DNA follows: TGTGCCACCTCTCCCGAGGGACTAGCGGGAGTTCACAATGAGCAGTTCTTC.

The CDR3 sequence is CASRSSGGTEAFF. CDR3 DNA: TGTGCCAGCCGGTCCTCCGGGGGGACTGAAGCTTTCTTT. The V gene is TRBV6-5, the J gene TRBJ1-1, with D possibly being TRBD1 (5 bases). Trimming left V 8 bases short and J 5 bases short, with 15 bases between. Germline values: CDR1 MNHEY, CDR2 SVGAGI. The CDR3 sequence is 13 residues long.

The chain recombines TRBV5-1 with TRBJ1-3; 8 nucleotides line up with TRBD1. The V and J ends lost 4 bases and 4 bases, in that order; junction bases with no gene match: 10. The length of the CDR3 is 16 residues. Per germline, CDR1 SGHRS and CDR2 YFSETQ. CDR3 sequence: CASSPGGRGAGNTIYF. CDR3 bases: TGCGCCAGCAGCCCAGGGGGCCGGGGGGCAGGAAACACCATATATTTT.

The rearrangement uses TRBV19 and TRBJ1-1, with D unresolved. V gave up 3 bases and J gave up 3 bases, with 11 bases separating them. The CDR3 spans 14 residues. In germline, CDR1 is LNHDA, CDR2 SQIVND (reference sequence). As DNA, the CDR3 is TGTGCCAGTAGTATGGCCAGGACTTACACTGAAGCTTTCTTT. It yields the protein CASSMARTYTEAFF.

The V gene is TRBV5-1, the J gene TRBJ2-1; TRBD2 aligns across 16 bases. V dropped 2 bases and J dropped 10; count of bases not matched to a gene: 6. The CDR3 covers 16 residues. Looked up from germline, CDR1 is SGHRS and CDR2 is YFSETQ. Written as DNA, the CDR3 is TGCGCCAGCAGCTTCGGGACTAGCGGGGGGGCCAGAGAGCAGTTCTTC. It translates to CASSFGTSGGAREQFF.

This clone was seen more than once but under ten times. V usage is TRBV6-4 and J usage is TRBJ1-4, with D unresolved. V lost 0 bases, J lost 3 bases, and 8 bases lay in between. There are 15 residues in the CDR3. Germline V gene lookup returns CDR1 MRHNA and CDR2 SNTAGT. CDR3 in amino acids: CASSDSAGPNEKLFF. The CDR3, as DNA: TGTGCCAGCAGTGACTCGGCAGGTCCTAATGAAAAACTGTTTTTT.

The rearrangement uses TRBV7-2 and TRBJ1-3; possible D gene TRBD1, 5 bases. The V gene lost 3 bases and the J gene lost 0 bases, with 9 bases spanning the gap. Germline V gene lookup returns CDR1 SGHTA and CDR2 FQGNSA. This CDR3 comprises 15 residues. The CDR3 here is CASSFSGGSGNTIYF. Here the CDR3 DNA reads TGTGCCAGCAGCTTTTCGGGGGGCTCTGGAAACACCATATATTTT. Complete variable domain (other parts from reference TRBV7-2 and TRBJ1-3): GAGVSQSPSNKVTEKGKDVELRCDPISGHTALYWYRQSLGQGLEFLIYFQGNSAPDKSGLPSDRFSAERTGGSVSTLTIQRTQQEDSAVYLCASSFSGGSGNTIYFGEGSWLTVV.

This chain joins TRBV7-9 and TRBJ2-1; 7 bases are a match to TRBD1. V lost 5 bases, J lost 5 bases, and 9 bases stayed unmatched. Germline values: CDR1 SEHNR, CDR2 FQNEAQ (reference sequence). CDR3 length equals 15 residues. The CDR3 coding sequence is TGTGCCAGCAGCACTACGACAGGGCTGGACAATGAGCAGTTCTTC. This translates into CASSTTTGLDNEQFF.